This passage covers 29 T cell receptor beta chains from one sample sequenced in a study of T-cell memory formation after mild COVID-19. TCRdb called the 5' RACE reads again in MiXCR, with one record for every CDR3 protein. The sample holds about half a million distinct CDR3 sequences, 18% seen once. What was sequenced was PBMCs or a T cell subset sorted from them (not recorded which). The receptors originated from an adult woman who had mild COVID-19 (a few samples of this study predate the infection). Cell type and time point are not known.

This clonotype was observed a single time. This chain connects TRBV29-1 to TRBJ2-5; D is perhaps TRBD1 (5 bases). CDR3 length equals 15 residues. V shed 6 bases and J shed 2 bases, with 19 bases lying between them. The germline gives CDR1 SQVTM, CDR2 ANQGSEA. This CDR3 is CSVRRGAAIQETQYF. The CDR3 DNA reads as TGCAGCGTGAGAAGGGGCGCGGCGATACAAGAGACCCAGTACTTC.

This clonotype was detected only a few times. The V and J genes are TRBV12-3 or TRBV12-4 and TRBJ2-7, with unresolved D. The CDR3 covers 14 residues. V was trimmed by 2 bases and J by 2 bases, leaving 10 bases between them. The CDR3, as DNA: TGTGCCAGCAGTTTACCCGTCCGGCCCTACGAGCAGTACTTC. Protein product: CASSLPVRPYEQYF.

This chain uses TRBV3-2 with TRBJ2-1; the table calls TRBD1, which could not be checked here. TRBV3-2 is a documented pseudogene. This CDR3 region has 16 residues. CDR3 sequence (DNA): TGTGCCAGCAGCCACCGGAGAGACGGGATAAACAATGAGCAGTTCTTC. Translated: CASSHRRDGINNEQFF.

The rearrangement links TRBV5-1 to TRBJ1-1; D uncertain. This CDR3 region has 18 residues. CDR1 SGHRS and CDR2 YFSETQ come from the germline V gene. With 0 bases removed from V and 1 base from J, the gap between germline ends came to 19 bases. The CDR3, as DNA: TGCGCCAGCAGCTTGGTAGGTTCTGGGGTGAATGCGAACACTGAAGCTTTCTTT. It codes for CASSLVGSGVNANTEAFF.

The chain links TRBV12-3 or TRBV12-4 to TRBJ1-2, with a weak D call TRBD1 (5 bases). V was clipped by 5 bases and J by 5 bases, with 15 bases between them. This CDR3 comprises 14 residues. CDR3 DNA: TGTGCCAGCAGTCGGAACCGGGGGGAGTATGGCTACACCTTC. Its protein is CASSRNRGEYGYTF.

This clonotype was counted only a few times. This chain's CDR3 is CASSLAHGTEAFF. In DNA form, the CDR3 reads TGTGCCAGCAGTTTAGCGCACGGCACTGAAGCTTTCTTT. The chain is built from TRBV12-3 or TRBV12-4 and TRBJ1-1; the D is unclear. V lost 0 bases to trimming and J lost 4 bases, with 6 bases between them. The CDR3 is 13 residues long.

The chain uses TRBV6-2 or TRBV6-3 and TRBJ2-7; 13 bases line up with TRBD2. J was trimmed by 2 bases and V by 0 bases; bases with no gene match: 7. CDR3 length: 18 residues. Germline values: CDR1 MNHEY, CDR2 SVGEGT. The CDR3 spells CASSYSTSGRAWTYEQYF. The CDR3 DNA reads TGTGCCAGCAGTTACTCAACTAGCGGGAGGGCCTGGACCTACGAGCAGTACTTC.

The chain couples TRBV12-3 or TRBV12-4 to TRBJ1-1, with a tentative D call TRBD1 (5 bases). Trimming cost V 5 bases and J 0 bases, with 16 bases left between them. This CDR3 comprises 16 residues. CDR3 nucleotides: TGTGCCAGCAGTCCAGTCCATGGGGGTATGAACACTGAAGCTTTCTTT. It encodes CASSPVHGGMNTEAFF.

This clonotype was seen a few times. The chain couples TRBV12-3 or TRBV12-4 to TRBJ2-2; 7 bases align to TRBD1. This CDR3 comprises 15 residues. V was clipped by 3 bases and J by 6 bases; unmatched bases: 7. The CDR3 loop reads CASSLGPGQPGELFF. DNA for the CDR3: TGTGCCAGCAGTTTGGGGCCGGGACAGCCCGGGGAGCTGTTTTTT.

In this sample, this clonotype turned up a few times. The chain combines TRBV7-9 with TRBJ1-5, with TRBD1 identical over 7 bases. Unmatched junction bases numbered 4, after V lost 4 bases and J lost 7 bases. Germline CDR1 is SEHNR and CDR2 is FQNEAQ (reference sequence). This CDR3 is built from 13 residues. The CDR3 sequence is CASSYDRDQPQHF. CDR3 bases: TGTGCCAGCAGCTACGACAGGGACCAGCCCCAGCATTTT.

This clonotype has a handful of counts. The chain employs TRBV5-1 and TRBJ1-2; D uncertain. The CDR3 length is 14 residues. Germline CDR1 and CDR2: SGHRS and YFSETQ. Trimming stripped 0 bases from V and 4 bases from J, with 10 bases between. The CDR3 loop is CASSLGAGGYGYTF. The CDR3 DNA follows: TGCGCCAGCAGCTTGGGGGCAGGCGGCTATGGCTACACCTTC.

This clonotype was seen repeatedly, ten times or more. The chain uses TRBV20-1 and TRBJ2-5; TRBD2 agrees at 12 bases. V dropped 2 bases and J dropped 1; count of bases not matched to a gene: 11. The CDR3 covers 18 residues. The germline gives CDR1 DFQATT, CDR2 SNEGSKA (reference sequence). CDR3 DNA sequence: TGCAGTGCTAGAATCCTTCGAGGACTAGCGGGACCCCAAGAGACCCAGTACTTC. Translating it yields CSARILRGLAGPQETQYF.

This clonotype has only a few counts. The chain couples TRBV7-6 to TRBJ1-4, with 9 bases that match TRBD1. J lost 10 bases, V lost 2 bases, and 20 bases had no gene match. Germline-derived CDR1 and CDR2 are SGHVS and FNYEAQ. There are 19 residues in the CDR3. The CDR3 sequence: CASSLLLTGGSPPQGKLFF. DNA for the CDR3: TGTGCCAGCAGCTTACTGCTCACAGGGGGCTCTCCGCCTCAGGGAAAACTGTTTTTT.

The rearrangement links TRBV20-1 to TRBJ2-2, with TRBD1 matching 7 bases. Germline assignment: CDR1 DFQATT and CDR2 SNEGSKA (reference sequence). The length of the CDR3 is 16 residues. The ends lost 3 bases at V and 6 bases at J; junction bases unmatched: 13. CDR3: CSASPQNRGRAGELFF. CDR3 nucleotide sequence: TGCAGTGCTAGTCCCCAAAACAGGGGCCGGGCCGGGGAGCTGTTTTTT.

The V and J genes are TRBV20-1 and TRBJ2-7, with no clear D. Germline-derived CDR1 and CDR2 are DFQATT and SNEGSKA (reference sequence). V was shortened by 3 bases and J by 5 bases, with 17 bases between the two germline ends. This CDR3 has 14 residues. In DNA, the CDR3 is TGCAGTGCTAGTGAACTGGGTTCAGACCACGAGCAGTACTTC. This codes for CSASELGSDHEQYF.

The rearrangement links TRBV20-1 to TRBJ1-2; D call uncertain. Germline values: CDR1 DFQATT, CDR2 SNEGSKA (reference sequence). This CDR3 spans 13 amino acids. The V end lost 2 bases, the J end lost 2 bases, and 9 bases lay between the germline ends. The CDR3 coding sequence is TGCAGTGCTAGACAGGTTCGAAACTATGGCTACACCTTC. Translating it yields CSARQVRNYGYTF.

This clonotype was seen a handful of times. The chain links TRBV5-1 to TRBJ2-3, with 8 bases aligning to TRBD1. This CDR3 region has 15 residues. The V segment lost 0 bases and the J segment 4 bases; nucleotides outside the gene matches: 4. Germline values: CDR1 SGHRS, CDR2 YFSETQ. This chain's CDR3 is CASSLESGGPDTQYF. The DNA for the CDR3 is TGCGCCAGCAGCTTGGAGTCAGGGGGCCCAGATACGCAGTATTTT.

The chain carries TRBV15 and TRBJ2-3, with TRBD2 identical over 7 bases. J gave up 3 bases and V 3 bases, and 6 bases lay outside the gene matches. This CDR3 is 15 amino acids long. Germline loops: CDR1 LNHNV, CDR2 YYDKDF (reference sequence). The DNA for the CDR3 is TGTGCCACCAGCAGGCGCCCGGGGGGAACAGATACGCAGTATTTT. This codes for CATSRRPGGTDTQYF.

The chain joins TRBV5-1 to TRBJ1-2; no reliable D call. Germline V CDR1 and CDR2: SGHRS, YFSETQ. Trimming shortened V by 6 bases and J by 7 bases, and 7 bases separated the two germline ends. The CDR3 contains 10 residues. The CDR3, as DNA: TGCGCCAGCACCCGCCGTGGCTACACCTTC. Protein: CASTRRGYTF. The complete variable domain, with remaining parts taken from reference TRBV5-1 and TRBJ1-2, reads KAGVTQTPRYLIKTRGQQVTLSCSPISGHRSVSWYQQTPGQGLQFLFEYFSETQRNKGNFPGRFSGRQFSNSRSEMNVSTLELGDSALYLCASTRRGYTFGSGTRLTVV.

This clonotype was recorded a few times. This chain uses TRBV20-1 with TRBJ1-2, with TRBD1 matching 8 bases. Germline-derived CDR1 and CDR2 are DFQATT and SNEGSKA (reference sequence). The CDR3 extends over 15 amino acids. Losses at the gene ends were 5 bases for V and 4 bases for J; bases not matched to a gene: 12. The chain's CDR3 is CSASRLDRDRYGYTF. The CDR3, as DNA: TGCAGTGCTTCCCGCTTGGACAGGGACCGCTATGGCTACACCTTC.

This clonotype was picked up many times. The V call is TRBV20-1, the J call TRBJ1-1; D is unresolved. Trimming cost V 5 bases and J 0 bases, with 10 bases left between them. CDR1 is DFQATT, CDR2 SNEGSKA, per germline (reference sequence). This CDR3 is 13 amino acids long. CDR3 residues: CSALDGMNTEAFF. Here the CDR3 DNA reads TGCAGTGCTTTAGACGGCATGAACACTGAAGCTTTCTTT.

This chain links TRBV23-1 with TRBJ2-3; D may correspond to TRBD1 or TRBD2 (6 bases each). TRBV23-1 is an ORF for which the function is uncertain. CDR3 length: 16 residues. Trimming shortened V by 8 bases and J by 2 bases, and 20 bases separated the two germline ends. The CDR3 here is CASPPGEGGFTDTQYF. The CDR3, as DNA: TGCGCCAGCCCCCCGGGGGAAGGGGGGTTCACAGATACGCAGTATTTT.

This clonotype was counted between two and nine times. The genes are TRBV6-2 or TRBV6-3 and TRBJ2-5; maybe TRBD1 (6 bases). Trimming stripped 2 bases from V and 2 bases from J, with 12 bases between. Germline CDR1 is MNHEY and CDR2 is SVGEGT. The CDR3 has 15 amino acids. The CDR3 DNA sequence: TGTGCCAGCAGTTACCCTGGGACAACACAAGAGACCCAGTACTTC. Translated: CASSYPGTTQETQYF.

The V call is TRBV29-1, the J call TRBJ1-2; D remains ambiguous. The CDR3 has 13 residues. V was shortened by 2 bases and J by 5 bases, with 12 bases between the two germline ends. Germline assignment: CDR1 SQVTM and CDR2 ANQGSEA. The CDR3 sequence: CSVEKGSPYGYTF. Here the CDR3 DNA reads TGCAGCGTTGAAAAGGGCAGCCCATATGGCTACACCTTC.

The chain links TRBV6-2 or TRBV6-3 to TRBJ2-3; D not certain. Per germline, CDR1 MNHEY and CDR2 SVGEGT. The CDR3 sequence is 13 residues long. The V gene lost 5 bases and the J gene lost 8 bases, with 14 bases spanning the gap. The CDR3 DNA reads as TGTGCCAGCAGTGCCCTCGGCACAAGTACGCAGTATTTT. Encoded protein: CASSALGTSTQYF.

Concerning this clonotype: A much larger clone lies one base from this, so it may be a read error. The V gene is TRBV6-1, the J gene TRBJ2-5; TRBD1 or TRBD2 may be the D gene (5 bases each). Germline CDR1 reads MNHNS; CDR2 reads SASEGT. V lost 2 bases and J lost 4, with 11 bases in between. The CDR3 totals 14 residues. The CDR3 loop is CASSETHGGETQYF. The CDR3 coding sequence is TGTGCCAGCAGTGAAACACATGGGGGAGAGACCCAGTACTTC.

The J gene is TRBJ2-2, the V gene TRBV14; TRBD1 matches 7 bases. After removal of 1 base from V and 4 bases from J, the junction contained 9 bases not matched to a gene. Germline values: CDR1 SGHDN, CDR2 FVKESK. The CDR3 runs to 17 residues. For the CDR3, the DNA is TGTGCCAGCAGCCAAGTCCAGGGGACAGCCAGCACCGGGGAGCTGTTTTTT. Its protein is CASSQVQGTASTGELFF. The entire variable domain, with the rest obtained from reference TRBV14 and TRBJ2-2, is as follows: EAGVTQFPSHSVIEKGQTVTLRCDPISGHDNLYWYRRVMGKEIKFLLHFVKESKQDESGMPNNRFLAERTGGTYSTLKVQPAELEDSGVYFCASSQVQGTASTGELFFGEGSRLTVL.

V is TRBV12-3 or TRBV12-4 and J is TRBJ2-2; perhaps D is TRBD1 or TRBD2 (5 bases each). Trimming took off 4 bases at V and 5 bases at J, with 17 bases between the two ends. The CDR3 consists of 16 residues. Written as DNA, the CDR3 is TGTGCCAGCAGTTCCCAGGGATCGAGGGCTACCGGGGAGCTGTTTTTT. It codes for CASSSQGSRATGELFF.

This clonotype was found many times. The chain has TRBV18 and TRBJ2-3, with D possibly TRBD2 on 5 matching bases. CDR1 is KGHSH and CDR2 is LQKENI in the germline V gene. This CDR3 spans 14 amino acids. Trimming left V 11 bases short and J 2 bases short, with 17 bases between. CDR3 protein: CAGREGLNTDTQYF. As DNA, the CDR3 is TGTGCCGGGCGTGAGGGCCTCAACACAGATACGCAGTATTTT.